These T cell receptor beta chains were read from a single sample in a study of T cells after yellow fever vaccination. MiXCR, applied by TCRdb to the 5' RACE reads, yields one record per CDR3 protein. The sample yields 95,000 to 150,000 distinct CDR3 sequences, around 7.4% seen once. The sequenced sample was CD4+ T cells sorted from PBMCs, obtained 10 days after the first yellow fever vaccination. Source of these receptors: a man aged 18 to 29 who received the YFV17D yellow fever vaccine. Each CDR3 is given without its conserved first and last residue. The order of the fields is CDR3 length, V gene, CDR3 protein.

13 TRBV6-5 ASSYSGQGSAEAF
12 TRBV5-1 ASSQGQGYSPLH
12 TRBV20-1 SAPRLAGVDTQY
11 TRBV4-3 ASSQGPGNEQF
11 TRBV5-1 ASSSGVNSPLH
12 TRBV5-1 ASSLAGPPDTQY
10 TRBV10-3 AISDRVQTQY
10 TRBV5-6 ASSLWESGYT
11 TRBV19 ASTPLGREHLF
13 TRBV25-1 ASALGLAGSETQY
15 TRBV6-5 ASSYSGGTGGTDTQY
10 TRBV7-3 ASSQWGGEQF
10 TRBV6-5 ASRGWAGGYT
15 TRBV4-3 ASSQTGQGAKNTEAF
11 TRBV5-1 ASSFASQETQY
14 TRBV5-5 ASSLVVGPSYNEQF
14 TRBV7-2 ASSLVIGTGFHEQY
12 TRBV5-5 ASSLLQGADTQY
11 TRBV5-1 ASGIRGQETQY
15 TRBV7-8 ASSLPLDRGVMETQY
15 TRBV3-1 ACSQGAGTLPYNEQF
13 TRBV6-5 ASSSEDEPYNEQF
10 TRBV5-4 ASGTGYSPLH
12 TRBV7-2 ASSLRTDNYGYT
12 TRBV11-2 ASSLVLAKNIQY
14 TRBV12-3/TRBV12-4 ASSLRRGGWENIQY
13 TRBV7-9 ASSLMGSRTGELF
12 TRBV14 ASSPRASTNEQF
11 TRBV10-3 AIRIDRQETQY
9 TRBV12-3/TRBV12-4 ASSGEREQF
10 TRBV19 ASKGDLYGYT
15 TRBV2 ASRARRDGGGYNEQF
13 TRBV5-5 ASSFTPTGSGGYT
13 TRBV7-2 ASSTSGQPGYEQY
11 TRBV3-1 ASSKLAGKTQY
11 TRBV9 ASSVGGLETQY
12 TRBV7-2 ASKPGPSFDTQY
13 TRBV10-3 AISEQAGGSNEQF
14 TRBV9 ASSGHRVGYQETQY
13 TRBV7-2 ASSYQVGASYEQY
12 TRBV5-1 ASSPDSHTGELF
11 TRBV25-1 ASSETGLYGYT
14 TRBV20-1 CARDRAGGVWQPQH
10 TRBV9 ASSSDRGIQY
13 TRBV6-2/TRBV6-3 ASSSGSRGNQPQH
15 TRBV27 ASSLTPLQRSTDTQY
10 TRBV20-1 SARGAGIEQY
11 TRBV5-4 ATRGGFQETQY
13 TRBV6-2/TRBV6-3 ASSYSPLRDTEAF
11 TRBV4-3 ASSQDQEAPQY
11 TRBV4-3 ASSQDRAYEQY
13 TRBV20-1 SARDLRLAEETQY